Described below is a single TCR beta chain sequence and its context. The target antigen is unknown. The source of the sample is a study of post-analysis software for immune sequencing data. Study observations and caveats: When patients were compared with controls, about 5 TRBV segments were more frequent, TRBV5-6, TRBV5-1 and TRBV20-1 among them.

Researchers reported that TCR beta cDNA libraries carried unique molecular identifiers. TCRdb reprocessed the PCR reads via MiXCR and lists one record per CDR3 protein. Of about 570,000 distinct CDR3 sequences in the sample, about a third were seen once. Germline values: CDR1 SGHRS, CDR2 YFSETQ. Trimming removed 0 bases at V and 0 bases at J, with 7 bases between. The CDR3 loop spans 16 amino acids. The receptor comes from a girl younger than 18 with multiple sclerosis. The sample taken for sequencing was blood. The rearrangement joins TRBV5-1 to TRBJ1-6; D unresolved. The CDR3 nucleotides are TGCGCCAGCAGCTTGGATGGAAGCTCCTATAATTCACCCCTCCACTTT. As protein: CASSLDGSSYNSPLHF.